This T cell receptor (beta chain) was sequenced during a study of blood T cell repertoires in COVID-19. Study-wide background: Acute-phase and convalescent COVID-19 samples originated in the United States, Italy and Spain. PBMCs, B-cell-depleted T cells, or T cells provided the cDNA or gDNA that made up the material.

Sequenced by immunoSEQ multiplex PCR; TCRdb stores in-frame clones only, minus some. This sample has 250,000 or so clones, with roughly 85% found just once. Those who participated ranged in age from roughly 18 to 90 years and resided in some 24 US areas. This clone appeared a few times. Germline CDR1 is MNHEY and CDR2 is SVGAGI. J gave up 4 bases and V 4 bases, and 6 bases lay outside the gene matches. This CDR3 comprises 15 residues. The sample consisted of PBMCs or T cells enriched from blood (not recorded which). This TCR was recovered from a woman aged 45-59 years who had recovered from COVID-19. V gene TRBV6-5 combines with J gene TRBJ1-2; 10 nucleotides align to TRBD1. The CDR3 nucleotides read TGTGCCAGCAGTTCCGACAGGGGGCGCGGCTATGGCTACACCTTC. This encodes CASSSDRGRGYGYTF.